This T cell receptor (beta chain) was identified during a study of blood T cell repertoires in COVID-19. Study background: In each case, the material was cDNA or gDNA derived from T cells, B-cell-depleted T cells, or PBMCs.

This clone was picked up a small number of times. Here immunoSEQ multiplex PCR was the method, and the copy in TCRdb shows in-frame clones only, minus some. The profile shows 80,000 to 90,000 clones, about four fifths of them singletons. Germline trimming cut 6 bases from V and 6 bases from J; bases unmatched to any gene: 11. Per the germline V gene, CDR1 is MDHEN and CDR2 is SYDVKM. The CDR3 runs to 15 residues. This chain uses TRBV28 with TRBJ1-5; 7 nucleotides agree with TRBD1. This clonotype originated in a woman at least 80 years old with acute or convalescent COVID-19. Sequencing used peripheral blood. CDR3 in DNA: TGTGCCAGCAGGATTCAGGGGGAAGGTCTTCAGCCCCAGCATTTT. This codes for CASRIQGEGLQPQHF.